One and the same sample provided the 5 T cell receptor beta chains below, sequenced in a study of T cell repertoires in cytomegalovirus infection. Their target antigens are unknown. MiXCR was run by TCRdb on the reads, yielding one entry per CDR3 protein. The table includes under 450,000 distinct CDR3 sequences, approximately 30% detected once. Material: cultured PBMCs, obtained from culture after CMV antigen stimulation. The receptors come from a human donor in good health (CMV status not recorded). Some clones in this sample may be carry-over from other donors' samples.

The chain carries TRBV24-1 and TRBJ2-1; D not resolved. V lost 6 bases, J lost 5 bases, and 13 bases lay in between. The CDR3 covers 14 residues. Germline V gene data show CDR1 as KGHDR and CDR2 as SFDVKD. For the CDR3, the DNA is TGTGCCACCAGTCCTTCGTTGGGGAACAATGAGCAGTTCTTC. This sequence encodes CATSPSLGNNEQFF.

This clonotype came up many times. This rearrangement joins TRBV28 to TRBJ2-5; 9 bases are a match to TRBD1. There are 15 residues in the CDR3. With 4 bases clipped from V and 4 bases from J, the junction kept 7 bases outside the gene matches. The germline CDR1 and CDR2 sequences are MDHEN and SYDVKM. The CDR3 loop is CASSSRGQGGETQYF. The CDR3 nucleotides read TGTGCCAGCAGTTCTCGGGGACAGGGCGGAGAGACCCAGTACTTC.

This clonotype was seen a few times. V gene TRBV18 combines with J gene TRBJ1-5; 10 bases line up with TRBD1. CDR1 is KGHSH, CDR2 LQKENI, per germline. V was clipped by 2 bases and J by 0 bases; unmatched bases: 7. This CDR3 contains 18 residues. The CDR3 is CASSPYRTGGISNQPQHF. The CDR3 DNA is TGTGCCAGCTCACCATACCGGACAGGGGGGATTAGCAATCAGCCCCAGCATTTT.

About this clonotype: A much larger clone lies one base from this, so it may be a read error. This chain links TRBV7-2 with TRBJ1-6; 7 bases line up with TRBD1. The CDR3 is made up of 15 amino acids. Germline V CDR1 and CDR2: SGHTA, FQGNSA. The CDR3 DNA follows: TGTGCCGGCAGCCCCCGTGACAGGGCCGCTTCACCCCTCCACTTT. It is translated as CAGSPRDRAASPLHF.

This chain links TRBV7-2 with TRBJ1-2; possible D gene TRBD1, 5 bases. This CDR3 is built from 16 residues. Germline V CDR1 and CDR2: SGHTA, FQGNSA. V lost 1 base, J lost 3 bases, and 15 bases lay in between. The CDR3 bases are TGTGCCAGCAGCTTAGGTTTTCGGGTGGGGGACTATGGCTACACCTTC. Translating it yields CASSLGFRVGDYGYTF. Complete variable domain (other parts from reference TRBV7-2 and TRBJ1-2): GAGVSQSPSNKVTEKGKDVELRCDPISGHTALYWYRQSLGQGLEFLIYFQGNSAPDKSGLPSDRFSAERTGGSVSTLTIQRTQQEDSAVYLCASSLGFRVGDYGYTFGSGTRLTVV.